This T cell receptor (beta chain) was found in a study of OX40 agonist ivuxolimab in advanced cancers. Produced via immunoSEQ multiplex PCR; TCRdb's table is partial and in-frame only. The table has approximately 60,000 clones, approximately 90% seen once. This CDR3 is 16 amino acids long. The germline V gene has CDR1 SGHNT and CDR2 YENEEA. The germline V and J ends were trimmed by 2 bases and 2 bases, with 14 bases remaining between them. V and J are TRBV11-3 and TRBJ2-3, with D possibly TRBD2 on 5 matching bases. Material: CD4+ or CD8+ T cells sorted from blood, obtained in a trial of the OX40 agonist ivuxolimab. The TCR was taken from an adult with an advanced solid tumor such as melanoma, head and neck, liver or kidney cancer. The CDR3 nucleotides are TGTGCCAGCAGCTTACTGGACTCTCACTACACAGATACGCAGTATTTT. Translated: CASSLLDSHYTDTQYF.